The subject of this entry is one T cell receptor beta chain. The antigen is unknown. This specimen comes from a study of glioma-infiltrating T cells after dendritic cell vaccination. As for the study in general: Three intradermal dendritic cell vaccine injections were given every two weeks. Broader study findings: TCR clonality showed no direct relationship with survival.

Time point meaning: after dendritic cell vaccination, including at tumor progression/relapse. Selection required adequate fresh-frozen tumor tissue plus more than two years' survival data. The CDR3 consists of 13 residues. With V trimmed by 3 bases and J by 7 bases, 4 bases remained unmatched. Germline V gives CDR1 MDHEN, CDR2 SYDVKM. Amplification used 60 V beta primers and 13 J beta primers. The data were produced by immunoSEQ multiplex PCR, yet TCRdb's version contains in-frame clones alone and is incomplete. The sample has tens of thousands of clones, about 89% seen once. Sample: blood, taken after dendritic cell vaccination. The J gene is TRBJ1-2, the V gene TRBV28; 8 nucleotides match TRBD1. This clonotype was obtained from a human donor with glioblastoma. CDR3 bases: TGTGCCAGCAGTTTGCCGGACAGGGTTGGCTACACCTTC. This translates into CASSLPDRVGYTF.